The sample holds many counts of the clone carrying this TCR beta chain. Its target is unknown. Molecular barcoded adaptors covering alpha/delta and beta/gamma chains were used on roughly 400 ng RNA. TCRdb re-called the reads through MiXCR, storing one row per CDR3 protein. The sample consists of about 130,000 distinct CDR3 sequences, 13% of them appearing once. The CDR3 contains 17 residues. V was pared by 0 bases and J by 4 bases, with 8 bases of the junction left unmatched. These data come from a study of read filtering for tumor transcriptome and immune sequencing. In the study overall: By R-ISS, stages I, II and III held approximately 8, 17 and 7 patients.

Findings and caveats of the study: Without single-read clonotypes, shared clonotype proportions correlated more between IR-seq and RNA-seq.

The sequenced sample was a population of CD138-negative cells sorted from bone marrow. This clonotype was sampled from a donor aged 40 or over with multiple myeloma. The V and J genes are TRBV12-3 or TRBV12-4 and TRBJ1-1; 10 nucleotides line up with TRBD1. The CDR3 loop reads CASSLASGTGVPTEAFF. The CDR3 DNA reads TGTGCCAGCAGTTTAGCCTCCGGGACAGGGGTCCCCACTGAAGCTTTCTTT.